The 18 T cell receptor beta chains below were found in one sample sequenced in a study of regulatory T cells in long-lasting Graves disease. Stated time point: newly diagnosed GD, antithyroid drugs for less than 3 months. The TCR library was prepared using RNA isolated from PBMCs. Arm-PCR with iRepertoire HTBI primers amplified the CDR3 regions for these TCR beta libraries. In TCRdb, the multiplex PCR reads were re-called with MiXCR into one record per CDR3 protein. The sample consists of 350,000 to 500,000 distinct CDR3 sequences, less than 15% of them appearing once. These same data were also listed under a study on T cells in Graves' hyperthyroidism and ophthalmopathy.

Material: peripheral blood mononuclear cells (PBMCs), obtained at new diagnosis, from a patient treated with antithyroid drugs. These TCRs come from a woman aged 50 to 60 with Graves disease.

Ten or more counts support this clonotype. CDR3 in amino acids: CASSSAEPSYEQYF. The CDR3 DNA follows: TGTGCCAGCAGTTCGGCAGAACCCTCCTACGAGCAGTACTTC. The chain couples TRBV12-3 or TRBV12-4 to TRBJ2-7; D ambiguous. With 4 bases removed from V and 0 bases from J, the gap between germline ends came to 10 bases. The CDR3 consists of 14 residues.

The chain is built from TRBV4-1 and TRBJ1-1; D unclear. Trimming removed 4 bases at V and 6 bases at J, with 18 bases between. Per the germline V gene, CDR1 is MGHRA and CDR2 is YSYEKL. This CDR3 has 15 residues. The CDR3 nucleotides read TGCGCCAGCAGCCCCCCAAAAGGTCCGTGGGCTGAAGCTTTCTTT. This encodes CASSPPKGPWAEAFF.

V gene TRBV18 combines with J gene TRBJ1-1; D might be TRBD1 (6 bases). Trimming cost V 4 bases and J 0 bases, with 15 bases left between them. The CDR3 is made up of 16 amino acids. Germline CDR1 is KGHSH and CDR2 is LQKENI. The DNA for the CDR3 is TGTGCCAGCTCACGGGGCTCGACAGGAATGAACACTGAAGCTTTCTTT. It yields the protein CASSRGSTGMNTEAFF. Supplemented by reference TRBV18 and TRBJ1-1, the full variable domain reads NAGVMQNPRHLVRRRGQEARLRCSPMKGHSHVYWYRQLPEEGLKFMVYLQKENIIDESGMPKERFSAEFPKEGPSILRIQQVVRGDSAAYFCASSRGSTGMNTEAFFGQGTRLTVV.

This clonotype was recorded at least ten times. The chain links TRBV11-2 to TRBJ2-1; weak D call: TRBD2 (5 bases). There are 16 residues in the CDR3. The V gene lost 0 bases and the J gene lost 1 base, with 10 bases spanning the gap. From germline, CDR1 is SGHAT and CDR2 FQNNGV. CDR3 protein: CASSLDLAGSYNEQFF. In DNA, the CDR3 is TGTGCCAGCAGCTTAGATCTGGCGGGTTCCTACAATGAGCAGTTCTTC. Variable domain in full (rest from reference TRBV11-2 and TRBJ2-1): EAGVAQSPRYKIIEKRQSVAFWCNPISGHATLYWYQQILGQGPKLLIQFQNNGVVDDSQLPKDRFSAERLKGVDSTLKIQPAKLEDSAVYLCASSLDLAGSYNEQFFGPGTRLTVL.

At least ten counts were recorded for this clonotype. The chain links TRBV27 to TRBJ2-2; the match to TRBD1 covers 7 bases. This CDR3 is 15 amino acids long. The trim removed 6 bases at V and 1 base at J, leaving 5 bases unmatched. Germline CDR1 is MNHEY and CDR2 is SMNVEV (reference sequence). For the CDR3, the DNA is TGTGCCAGCAGCCCGACAGGGATGAACACCGGGGAGCTGTTTTTT. It yields the protein CASSPTGMNTGELFF.

The chain has TRBV5-8 and TRBJ1-5; 8 positions match TRBD1. This CDR3 has 16 residues. CDR1 and CDR2 from the germline V gene are SGHTS and YDEGEE. J lost 3 bases, V lost 5 bases, and 10 bases had no gene match. The CDR3 bases are TGTGCCAGCAGTCGTGCAGGGGGCTATGACAATCAGCCCCAGCATTTT. It translates to CASSRAGGYDNQPQHF.

This clonotype turned up a few times. V gene TRBV30 combines with J gene TRBJ2-5; 14 positions agree with TRBD2. Losses at the gene ends were 0 bases for V and 5 bases for J; bases not matched to a gene: 2. This CDR3 is built from 15 residues. The germline V gene encodes CDR1 GTSNPN and CDR2 SVGIG (reference sequence). The CDR3 here is CAWSVGLAGGETQYF. CDR3 in DNA: TGTGCCTGGAGTGTTGGACTAGCGGGAGGCGAGACCCAGTACTTC.

This clonotype was recorded at least ten times. The gene calls are TRBV5-1 and TRBJ2-1, with TRBD1 matching 9 bases. Per germline, CDR1 SGHRS and CDR2 YFSETQ. The CDR3 extends over 17 amino acids. After removal of 4 bases from V and 8 bases from J, the junction contained 16 bases not matched to a gene. As DNA, the CDR3 is TGCGCCAGCAGCGTGAAAACCGGGACAGGGTACATCGATGAGCAGTTCTTC. Residues: CASSVKTGTGYIDEQFF.

This clonotype was counted many times. The chain is built from TRBV11-2 and TRBJ2-1; 9 positions agree with TRBD1. The CDR3 is made up of 15 amino acids. V was clipped by 5 bases and J by 3 bases; unmatched bases: 5. Germline assignment: CDR1 SGHAT and CDR2 FQNNGV. CDR3 DNA sequence: TGTGCCAGCAGCATGGGACAGGGCATCTACAATGAGCAGTTCTTC. Translated: CASSMGQGIYNEQFF. The full variable domain, rest sourced from reference TRBV11-2 and TRBJ2-1, is EAGVAQSPRYKIIEKRQSVAFWCNPISGHATLYWYQQILGQGPKLLIQFQNNGVVDDSQLPKDRFSAERLKGVDSTLKIQPAKLEDSAVYLCASSMGQGIYNEQFFGPGTRLTVL.

There are a few counts of this clonotype. The junction and the germline gene differ at one end; a read error may be behind it. The CDR3 sequence: CANSTTGGTDTQYF. CDR3 coding DNA: TGTGCCAACAGTACAACAGGGGGAACAGATACGCAGTATTTT. The gene calls are TRBV27 and TRBJ2-3; 8 bases agree with TRBD1. CDR1 is MNHEY and CDR2 is SMNVEV in the germline V gene (reference sequence). The CDR3 has 14 amino acids.

There are many counts of this clonotype. The V and J genes are TRBV12-3 or TRBV12-4 and TRBJ2-2; D gene unclear. The CDR3 has 13 residues. The V and J ends lost 6 bases and 6 bases respectively, with 11 bases between them. In DNA, the CDR3 is TGTGCCAGCAGCGTTAATGACGCCGGGGAGCTGTTTTTT. This codes for CASSVNDAGELFF.

The chain has TRBV28 and TRBJ1-3; no firm D call. The CDR3 consists of 14 residues. The V end lost 5 bases, the J end lost 3 bases, and 11 bases lay between the germline ends. Germline values: CDR1 MDHEN, CDR2 SYDVKM. The CDR3 sequence: CASSHRGVGNTIYF. The CDR3 DNA reads as TGTGCCAGCAGTCACCGCGGGGTTGGAAACACCATATATTTT.

The rearrangement joins TRBV5-1 to TRBJ2-3, with TRBD2 matching 9 bases. The ends lost 0 bases at V and 2 bases at J; junction bases unmatched: 4. The CDR3 is 16 residues long. Germline values: CDR1 SGHRS, CDR2 YFSETQ. CDR3 region: CASSLGVAGDTDTQYF. The CDR3 bases are TGCGCCAGCAGCTTGGGAGTAGCGGGAGACACAGATACGCAGTATTTT.

The table lists this clonotype with many counts. Germline and junction disagree at one end, which may indicate a read error. The rearrangement uses TRBV12-5 and TRBJ1-1; D gene ambiguous. The CDR3 is made up of 14 amino acids. Germline V gene lookup returns CDR1 LGHNT and CDR2 FRNRAP. CDR3 sequence reads: CASGLGLRATETFF. CDR3 sequence (DNA): TGTGCTAGTGGTTTGGGCCTAAGGGCAACTGAAACTTTCTTT.

This clonotype has a handful of counts. The chain links TRBV4-1 to TRBJ2-3; 7 bases line up with TRBD2. Losses at the gene ends were 1 base for V and 1 base for J; bases not matched to a gene: 5. CDR3 size: 16 residues. Germline V lookup: CDR1 MGHRA, CDR2 YSYEKL. In DNA form, the CDR3 reads TGCGCCAGCAGCCAAGGGGTAACTAGCGGCACAGATACGCAGTATTTT. Translating gives CASSQGVTSGTDTQYF.

Many counts were recorded for this clonotype. V is TRBV11-2 and J is TRBJ2-5; D gene uncertain. CDR1 and CDR2 from the germline V gene are SGHAT and FQNNGV. V was shortened by 0 bases and J by 1 base, with 9 bases between the two germline ends. The CDR3 is 15 residues long. Here the CDR3 reads CASSLDIGSQETQYF. The DNA for the CDR3 is TGTGCCAGCAGCTTAGATATCGGATCCCAAGAGACCCAGTACTTC.

In regard to this clonotype: Since a much larger clone is just one base distant, this may be a read error. The CDR3 loop is CASFEELAGGTGTDTQYF. CDR3 sequence (DNA): TGTGCCAGCTTCGAGGAACTAGCGGGAGGGACTGGCACAGATACGCAGTATTTT. The chain joins TRBV2 to TRBJ2-3; TRBD2 agrees at 13 bases. With V trimmed by 8 bases and J by 1 base, 12 bases remained unmatched. The CDR3 length is 18 residues. The germline CDR1 and CDR2 sequences are SNHLY and FYNNEI.

This clonotype appeared many times. The chain recombines TRBV11-2 with TRBJ1-6; TRBD1 agrees at 7 bases. CDR1 and CDR2 (germline): SGHAT, FQNNGV. CDR3 length equals 16 residues. V dropped 2 bases and J dropped 9; count of bases not matched to a gene: 10. Here the CDR3 reads CASSLTTTGEGSPLHF. CDR3 in DNA: TGTGCCAGCAGCTTAACGACCACAGGGGAGGGTTCACCCCTCCACTTT.